This passage covers 14 T cell receptor beta chains from one sample sequenced in a study of shared clonotypes between healthy human individuals (dated by TCRdb to about 2020). CD8 naive samples were obtained by positive selection for CCR7 among CD45RO-negative cells, yielding a CD45RA+CCR7+ population from which TemRA cells were excluded. The method was the immunoSEQ multiplex PCR assay. TCRdb stores this immuneACCESS table with in-frame sequences only. Part of the clones is absent; in the studies checked, under half of the shortfall reflects unresolved V genes, and no reason is known for the rest. This sample is represented by about 650,000 clones; 95% of them were singletons. Clones ranked in the top ten supply around 0.11% of the sample. Sequences were obtained from naive CD8+ T cells sorted from blood. The intended sense of this specimen's cell subset or site label: CD45RA+CCR7+. These receptors all stem from a woman aged 30 to 39 in good health.

J is TRBJ1-2 and V is TRBV5-1; D perhaps matches TRBD1 (6 bases). Trimming left V 2 bases short and J 1 base short, with 9 bases between. The CDR3 extends over 14 amino acids. The V gene's germline CDR1 is SGHRS and CDR2 YFSETQ. The CDR3, as DNA: TGCGCCAGCAGCTTAAGGACAGTTAACTATGGCTACACCTTC. This translates into CASSLRTVNYGYTF.

The V and J genes are TRBV5-6 and TRBJ1-1, with D possibly matching TRBD1 (6 bases). Germline values: CDR1 SGHDT, CDR2 YYEEEE. CDR3 size: 16 residues. V lost 6 bases and J 1 base, leaving 19 bases between the germline ends. The CDR3 DNA is TGTGCCAGCATCCGGGACCGGGACATCTCGAACACTGAAGCTTTCTTT. It specifies CASIRDRDISNTEAFF.

This clone came up a few times. CDR3 loop: CASSSGLTTYNEQFF. CDR3 sequence (DNA): TGTGCCAGCAGCTCGGGACTAACTACCTACAATGAGCAGTTCTTC. The chain uses TRBV13 and TRBJ2-1; 7 bases are shared with TRBD2. The CDR3 is 15 residues long. V dropped 4 bases and J dropped 2; count of bases not matched to a gene: 5. Germline CDR1 is PRHDT and CDR2 is FYEKMQ (reference sequence).

The rearrangement uses TRBV29-1 and TRBJ1-2; the D is unclear. CDR1 SQVTM and CDR2 ANQGSEA come from the germline V gene. V shed 3 bases and J shed 1 base, with 6 bases lying between them. The CDR3 is made up of 12 amino acids. The CDR3 sequence is CSVDGDNYGYTF. The CDR3 nucleotides read TGCAGCGTTGATGGGGATAACTATGGCTACACCTTC.

The gene calls are TRBV2 and TRBJ1-3; 8 nucleotides agree with TRBD1. Germline values: CDR1 SNHLY, CDR2 FYNNEI. The CDR3 covers 14 residues. The trim removed 4 bases at V and 3 bases at J, leaving 2 bases unmatched. The CDR3 nucleotides are TGTGCCAGCAGTGGGGACAGGTTTGGAAACACCATATATTTT. Translating it yields CASSGDRFGNTIYF.

The V and J genes are TRBV7-8 and TRBJ2-7; D possibly corresponds to TRBD2 (5 bases). V lost 5 bases, J lost 4 bases, and 12 bases lay in between. CDR3 length: 13 residues. CDR1 SGHVS and CDR2 FQNEAQ come from the germline V gene. In DNA form, the CDR3 reads TGTGCCAGCAGCCACCGGTCGGGGTACGAGCAGTACTTC. This sequence encodes CASSHRSGYEQYF.

The chain employs TRBV27 and TRBJ2-1; 11 nucleotides align to TRBD2. There are 15 residues in the CDR3. Germline CDR1 MNHEY, CDR2 SMNVEV (reference sequence). V lost 5 bases and J lost 4; bases outside the gene matches: 4. The CDR3 DNA is TGTGCCAGCAGTACGGGACTAGCGGCTTACAATGAGCAGTTCTTC. It encodes CASSTGLAAYNEQFF.

This clone was found a few times. The chain carries TRBV19 and TRBJ1-1; perhaps TRBD1 as D (5 bases). This CDR3 is built from 13 residues. With 7 bases removed from V and 1 base from J, the gap between germline ends came to 10 bases. Germline values: CDR1 LNHDA, CDR2 SQIVND (reference sequence). The CDR3 nucleotides are TGTGCCAGTAAAAACGGGGGGAACACTGAAGCTTTCTTT. Its protein product is CASKNGGNTEAFF.

The chain uses TRBV9 and TRBJ2-7; TRBD2 matches at 8 bases. The V and J ends lost 3 bases and 3 bases, in that order; junction bases with no gene match: 5. The length of the CDR3 is 14 residues. The germline CDR1 and CDR2 sequences are SGDLS and YYNGEE. The CDR3 nucleotides are TGTGCCAGCAGCGCCGGGGGGGCCCTCTACGAGCAGTACTTC. Its translation is CASSAGGALYEQYF. The variable domain in full, with the rest retrieved from reference TRBV9 and TRBJ2-7, is DSGVTQTPKHLITATGQRVTLRCSPRSGDLSVYWYQQSLDQGLQFLIQYYNGEERAKGNILERFSAQQFPDLHSELNLSSLELGDSALYFCASSAGGALYEQYFGPGTRLTVT.

The V gene is TRBV30, the J gene TRBJ2-2, with D possibly matching TRBD1 (6 bases). The length of the CDR3 is 14 residues. The germline V and J ends were trimmed by 3 bases and 4 bases, with 12 bases remaining between them. Per the germline V gene, CDR1 is GTSNPN and CDR2 is SVGIG (reference sequence). CDR3 residues: CAWRDGQITGELFF. The CDR3 DNA sequence: TGTGCCTGGAGAGACGGACAGATCACCGGGGAGCTGTTTTTT. Full variable domain (rest looked up from reference TRBV30 and TRBJ2-2): SQTIHQWPATLVQPVGSPLSLECTVEGTSNPNLYWYRQAAGRGLQLLFYSVGIGQISSEVPQNLSASRPQDRQFILSSKKLLLSDSGFYLCAWRDGQITGELFFGEGSRLTVL.

V is TRBV10-3 and J is TRBJ1-3; D is possibly TRBD1 (5 bases). Germline V gene data show CDR1 as ENHRY and CDR2 as SYGVKD. V was shortened by 4 bases and J by 9 bases, with 13 bases between the two germline ends. The CDR3 covers 13 residues. The CDR3 loop reads CAISVGTRGTIYF. The CDR3 nucleotides read TGTGCCATCAGTGTTGGGACGCGAGGCACCATATATTTT.

The rearrangement uses TRBV4-1 and TRBJ2-7, with a tentative D call TRBD2 (6 bases). This CDR3 is built from 15 residues. Germline V gene lookup returns CDR1 MGHRA and CDR2 YSYEKL. Trimming stripped 4 bases from V and 3 bases from J, with 16 bases between. The CDR3 loop is CASSPSVGAGYEQYF. CDR3 DNA: TGCGCCAGCAGCCCCTCCGTGGGAGCGGGCTACGAGCAGTACTTC.

The V gene is TRBV14, the J gene TRBJ2-2, with D possibly TRBD2 on 6 matching bases. The CDR3 length is 16 residues. Germline CDR1 is SGHDN and CDR2 is FVKESK. The V end lost 0 bases, the J end lost 6 bases, and 14 bases lay between the germline ends. Here the CDR3 reads CASSQDSEGFAGELFF. The CDR3 region has the DNA TGTGCCAGCAGCCAAGATTCGGAGGGGTTCGCCGGGGAGCTGTTTTTT.

Turning to this clone: This CDR3 is also generated by other DNA sequences in the sample. V is TRBV6-6 and J is TRBJ2-7, with D possibly TRBD2 on 6 matching bases. The germline V and J ends were trimmed by 0 bases and 4 bases, with 7 bases remaining between them. Germline V gene lookup returns CDR1 MNHNY and CDR2 SVGAGI (reference sequence). This CDR3 region has 13 residues. CDR3 sequence: CASSYSEGYEQYF. In nucleotides, the CDR3 is TGTGCCAGCAGTTACTCGGAGGGGTACGAGCAGTACTTC.